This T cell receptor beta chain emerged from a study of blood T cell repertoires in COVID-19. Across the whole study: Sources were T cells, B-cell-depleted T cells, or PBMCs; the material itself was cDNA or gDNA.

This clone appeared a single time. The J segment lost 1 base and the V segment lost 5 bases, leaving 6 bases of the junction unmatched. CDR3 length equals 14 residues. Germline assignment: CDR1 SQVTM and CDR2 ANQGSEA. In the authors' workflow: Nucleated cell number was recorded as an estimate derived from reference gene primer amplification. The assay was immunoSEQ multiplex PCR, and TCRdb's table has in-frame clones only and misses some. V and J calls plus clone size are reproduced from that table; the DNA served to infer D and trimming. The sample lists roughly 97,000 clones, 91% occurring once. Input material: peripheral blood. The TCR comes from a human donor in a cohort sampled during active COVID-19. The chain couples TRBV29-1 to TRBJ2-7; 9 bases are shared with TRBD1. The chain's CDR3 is CSVTRDRVSYEQYF. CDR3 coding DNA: TGCAGCGTTACCCGGGACAGGGTTTCCTACGAGCAGTACTTC.